This T cell receptor (beta chain) was captured by sequencing in a study of blood T cell repertoires in COVID-19. Study background: Samples came from the United States, Italy and Spain, spanning acute and convalescent COVID-19. PBMCs, B-cell-depleted T cells, or T cells provided the cDNA or gDNA that made up the material.

Only one count was recorded for this clone. Original analysis: Amplified reference gene primers provided the basis for estimating nucleated cell counts. Produced via immunoSEQ multiplex PCR; TCRdb's table is partial and in-frame only. V and J calls and clone size are given by that table; D and trimming were obtained from the DNA. The table shows about 400,000 clones, with approximately 88% occurring only once. Trimming cost V 6 bases and J 5 bases, with 13 bases left between them. The CDR3 is 13 amino acids. Germline V gives CDR1 MNHEY, CDR2 SVGAGI. The chain carries TRBV6-5 and TRBJ1-2; tentatively, D is TRBD1 (6 bases). This receptor was obtained from a man in his forties with acute or convalescent COVID-19. Sequenced: peripheral blood. The CDR3 spells CASRNPGVYGYTF. Here the CDR3 DNA reads TGTGCCAGCAGGAACCCAGGGGTTTATGGCTACACCTTC.